This T cell receptor (beta chain) was profiled in a study of STAT3 mutations in large granular lymphocyte leukemia. Regarding the study as a whole: Every T-cell large granular lymphocyte leukemia patient had at least one immunodominant TCR beta clonotype. Sampling intervals varied between patients and samples.

As regards this clone: Its specificity is unknown.

TCRbeta libraries averaged around 42,000 productive templates per sample. Sequencing was performed with immunoSEQ multiplex PCR; in TCRdb, only in-frame clones are kept and a portion is missing. The table lists around 33,000 clones, over 65% of them singletons. Trimming cost V 3 bases and J 0 bases, with 9 bases left between them. The germline CDR1 and CDR2 sequences are MDHEN and SYDVKM. The CDR3 extends over 15 amino acids. The chain recombines TRBV28 with TRBJ1-3; no reliable D call. This receptor was obtained from a woman in her fifties or sixties with T-cell large granular lymphocyte leukemia. Some clones in this sample may be carry-over from other donors' samples. The sequencing sample was made of peripheral blood mononuclear cells. This CDR3 is CASSLPGFSGNTIYF. The DNA of the CDR3 is TGTGCCAGCAGTTTGCCCGGGTTCTCTGGAAACACCATATATTTT.